The clone carrying this T cell receptor beta chain has just a few counts. Its specificity is not known. Germline CDR1 SEHNR, CDR2 FQNEAQ (reference sequence). The CDR3 spans 15 residues. After removal of 4 bases from V and 2 bases from J, the junction contained 6 bases not matched to a gene. The data were taken from a study of post-analysis software for immune sequencing data. Study at large: Secondary progressive, relapsing-remitting and progressive-relapsing multiple sclerosis were among the included disease courses.

Study-wide points: F measure showed strong co-clustering of same-batch samples. About 5 TRBV segments (TRBV5-6, TRBV5-1 and TRBV20-1 among them) occurred more frequently in patients than in controls.

TCR beta cDNA libraries included unique molecular identifiers. TCRdb reanalysed the PCR reads using MiXCR and keeps one entry per CDR3 protein. In the table there are 800,000 to 950,000 distinct CDR3 sequences, roughly 58% of which are singletons. This sequence was found in a girl aged 5-17 years with multiple sclerosis. This chain joins TRBV7-9 and TRBJ2-3; 7 bases line up with TRBD1. The sequencing sample was made of blood. The chain's CDR3 is CASSYGTVHTDTQYF. CDR3 bases: TGTGCCAGCAGCTACGGGACAGTCCACACAGATACGCAGTATTTT.